This T cell receptor beta chain was recovered during a study of CD8 T cells in ankylosing spondylitis. TCRdb analysed the 5' RACE reads with MiXCR anew, one entry per CDR3 protein. This table holds some 130,000 distinct CDR3 sequences, roughly an eighth found once. The V end lost 0 bases, the J end lost 4 bases, and 11 bases lay between the germline ends. CDR3 size: 14 residues. The V gene's germline CDR1 is SGHDT and CDR2 YYEEEE. The clonotype originates from a female donor with ankylosing spondylitis or in good health (not recorded which). This sequence joins TRBV5-6 and TRBJ2-7; D call uncertain. The sample was blood, either unsorted or a sorted T cell fraction (not recorded which). The CDR3 is CASSLGAIRYEQYF. In nucleotides, the CDR3 is TGTGCCAGCAGCTTGGGCGCTATACGGTACGAGCAGTACTTC. The variable domain in full, completed from reference TRBV5-6 and TRBJ2-7, reads DAGVTQSPTHLIKTRGQQVTLRCSPKSGHDTVSWYQQALGQGPQFIFQYYEEEERQRGNFPDRFSGHQFPNYSSELNVNALLLGDSALYLCASSLGAIRYEQYFGPGTRLTVT.